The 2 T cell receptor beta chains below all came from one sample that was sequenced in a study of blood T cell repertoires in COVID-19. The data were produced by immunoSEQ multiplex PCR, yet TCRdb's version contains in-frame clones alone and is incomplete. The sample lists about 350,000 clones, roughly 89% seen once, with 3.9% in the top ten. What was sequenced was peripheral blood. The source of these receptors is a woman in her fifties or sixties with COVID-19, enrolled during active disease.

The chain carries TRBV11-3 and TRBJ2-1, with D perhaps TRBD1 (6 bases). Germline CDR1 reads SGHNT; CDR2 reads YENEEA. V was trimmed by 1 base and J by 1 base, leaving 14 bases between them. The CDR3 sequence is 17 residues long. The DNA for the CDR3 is TGTGCCAGCAGCTTAGTAGGGGGACGGAGATCCTACAATGAGCAGTTCTTC. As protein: CASSLVGGRRSYNEQFF.

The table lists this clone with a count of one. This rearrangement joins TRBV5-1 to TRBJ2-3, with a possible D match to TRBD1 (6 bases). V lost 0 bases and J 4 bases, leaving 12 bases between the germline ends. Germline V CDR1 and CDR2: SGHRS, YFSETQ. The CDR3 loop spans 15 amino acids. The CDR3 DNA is TGCGCCAGCAGCTTGGAGGGGGTGAGGGCAGATACGCAGTATTTT. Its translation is CASSLEGVRADTQYF.